This T cell receptor (beta chain) was recovered during a study of T cell responses to AZD1222 COVID-19 vaccine. Profiled with immunoSEQ multiplex PCR; TCRdb holds only in-frame clones, not every one. Of 55,000 to 65,000 clones listed, 60% to 80% were seen once; the top ten hold 5%. The TCR sequence derives from an adult who received the AZD1222 COVID-19 vaccine. Sequences were derived from peripheral blood, sampled 28 days after the second AZD1222 dose.

For the CDR3, the DNA is TGTGCCAGCAGCTATGACAGGGGGTCCTACAATGAGCAGTTCTTC. Translating it yields CASSYDRGSYNEQFF. The rearrangement joins TRBV6-2 or TRBV6-3 to TRBJ2-1, with 9 bases identical to TRBD1. CDR1 and CDR2 (germline): MNHEY, SVGEGT. The V and J ends lost 6 bases and 1 base, in that order; junction bases with no gene match: 4. The CDR3 length is 15 residues.